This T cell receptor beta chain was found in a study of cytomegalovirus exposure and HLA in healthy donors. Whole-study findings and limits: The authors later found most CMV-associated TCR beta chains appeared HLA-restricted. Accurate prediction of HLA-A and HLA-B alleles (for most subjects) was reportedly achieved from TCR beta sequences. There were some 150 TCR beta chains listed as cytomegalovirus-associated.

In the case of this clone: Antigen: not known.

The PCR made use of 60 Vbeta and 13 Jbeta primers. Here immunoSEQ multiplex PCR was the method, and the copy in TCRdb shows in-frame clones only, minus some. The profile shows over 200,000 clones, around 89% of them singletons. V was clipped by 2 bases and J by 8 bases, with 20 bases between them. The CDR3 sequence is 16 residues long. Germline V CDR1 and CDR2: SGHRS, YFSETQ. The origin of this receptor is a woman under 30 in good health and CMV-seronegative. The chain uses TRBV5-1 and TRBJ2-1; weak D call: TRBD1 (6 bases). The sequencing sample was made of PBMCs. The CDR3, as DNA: TGCGCCAGCAGCTTACAAGGGACACTTGAGTGGGATGAGCAGTTCTTC. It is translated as CASSLQGTLEWDEQFF.